The 25 T cell receptor beta chains listed next were all sequenced from one sample in a study of vaccination effects on CD4 cells after COVID-19. These receptors have no known antigen. ViraFEST expansion of antigen-specific CD4+ T cells with viral peptide pools preceded sequencing. Subsequent to about 10 days of culture, CD4+ T cells were isolated. Each vaccine recipient was nucleocapsid antibody negative and had no prior SARS-CoV-2 infection. TCRdb's table, derived via immunoSEQ multiplex PCR, lists solely in-frame clones and lacks some. The sample lists around 36,000 clones, 55% to 75% occurring once. The source material was CD4+ T cells from PBMCs cultured with SARS-CoV-2 spike peptides, sampled before COVID-19 vaccination. The receptor set was obtained from a human donor who received a COVID-19 vaccine.

In this sample, this clone turned up a few times. This chain uses TRBV7-2 with TRBJ1-1; 7 nucleotides line up with TRBD1. The CDR3 is 14 residues long. V shed 5 bases, J shed 0 bases, and the junction held 3 bases outside the gene matches. The germline V gene has CDR1 SGHTA and CDR2 FQGNSA. The DNA of the CDR3 is TGTGCCAGCAGCCCCGGACAGGTGAACACTGAAGCTTTCTTT. It encodes CASSPGQVNTEAFF. Full variable domain (remainder filled in from reference TRBV7-2 and TRBJ1-1): GAGVSQSPSNKVTEKGKDVELRCDPISGHTALYWYRQSLGQGLEFLIYFQGNSAPDKSGLPSDRFSAERTGGSVSTLTIQRTQQEDSAVYLCASSPGQVNTEAFFGQGTRLTVV.

This sequence joins TRBV19 and TRBJ1-2, with D tentatively TRBD1 (5 bases). Trimming left V 4 bases short and J 6 bases short, with 9 bases between. The germline V gene encodes CDR1 LNHDA and CDR2 SQIVND (reference sequence). This CDR3 region has 12 residues. Here the CDR3 reads CASSKRQHGYTF. CDR3 nucleotides: TGTGCCAGTAGTAAAAGACAGCATGGCTACACCTTC.

This sequence joins TRBV5-5 and TRBJ1-2; D is perhaps TRBD1 (5 bases). V lost 4 bases, J lost 4 bases, and 20 bases lay in between. The CDR3 extends over 16 amino acids. CDR1 and CDR2 from the germline V gene are SGHKS and YYEKEE (reference sequence). CDR3 sequence reads: CASSLEVRGGAYGYTF. The CDR3 bases are TGTGCCAGCAGCCTCGAGGTTAGGGGTGGGGCCTATGGCTACACCTTC.

This clone was seen a handful of times. This chain joins TRBV7-9 and TRBJ1-1, with D hard to call. CDR3 length equals 14 residues. The V end was cut by 4 bases, the J end by 1 base, with 10 bases between. Germline-derived CDR1 and CDR2 are SEHNR and FQNEAQ (reference sequence). In nucleotides, the CDR3 is TGTGCCAGCAGCTCAAGGATGGGGAACACTGAAGCTTTCTTT. Protein product: CASSSRMGNTEAFF.

The chain has TRBV5-1 and TRBJ2-1; 11 nucleotides match TRBD2. The CDR3 has 15 amino acids. Unmatched junction bases numbered 3, after V lost 4 bases and J lost 3 bases. Germline V gene sequence: CDR1 SGHRS, CDR2 YFSETQ. The CDR3 DNA is TGCGCCAGCAGCCCCACTAGCGGGAGCTACAATGAGCAGTTCTTC. Translated: CASSPTSGSYNEQFF.

This clone was seen once. This rearrangement joins TRBV5-1 to TRBJ2-4; TRBD2 matches 8 bases. This CDR3 spans 14 amino acids. CDR1 and CDR2 (germline): SGHRS, YFSETQ. The V gene end was trimmed by 4 bases and the J gene end by 5 bases; junction bases not matched to a gene: 5. The CDR3 coding sequence is TGCGCCAGCAGCGGCGGGGGGTCCCAAAACATTCAGTACTTC. Translated: CASSGGGSQNIQYF.

This clone has more than one count but fewer than ten. V usage is TRBV30 and J usage is TRBJ1-3; no definite D call. Looked up from germline, CDR1 is GTSNPN and CDR2 is SVGIG (reference sequence). The CDR3 has 15 amino acids. Trimming removed 2 bases at V and 0 bases at J, with 11 bases between. The CDR3 spells CAWSRTTSSGNTIYF. The CDR3 DNA follows: TGTGCCTGGAGTCGGACCACAAGCTCTGGAAACACCATATATTTT.

This clone has a handful of counts. The V gene is TRBV10-1, the J gene TRBJ1-3; D is ambiguous. V was clipped by 0 bases and J by 4 bases, with 16 bases between them. The germline V gene has CDR1 WNHNN and CDR2 SYGVQD (reference sequence). The CDR3 runs 17 residues. The CDR3 bases are TGCGCCAGCAGTGAGTCGCTTTTTGGGTTTTGGGGAAACACCATATATTTT. Residues: CASSESLFGFWGNTIYF.

This chain connects TRBV12-5 to TRBJ2-1; D remains unclear. Trimming stripped 1 base from V and 5 bases from J, with 15 bases between. Germline assignment: CDR1 LGHNT and CDR2 FRNRAP. The CDR3 is made up of 16 amino acids. As DNA, the CDR3 is TGTGCTAGTGGTTTGGGCATCAGGAGACTGGACAATGAGCAGTTCTTC. This codes for CASGLGIRRLDNEQFF.

The chain has TRBV24-1 and TRBJ2-6; D possibly corresponds to TRBD1 (6 bases). The CDR3 has 17 residues. The V gene lost 2 bases and the J gene lost 0 bases, with 10 bases spanning the gap. Germline V gene data show CDR1 as KGHDR and CDR2 as SFDVKD. CDR3 DNA: TGTGCCACCAGTGATTCACAGGGCAGCTCTGGGGCCAACGTCCTGACTTTC. Its translation is CATSDSQGSSGANVLTF.

The V gene is TRBV24-1, the J gene TRBJ2-3, with 11 bases lining up with TRBD2. The CDR3 is 16 amino acids. The V and J ends lost 4 bases and 3 bases, in that order; junction bases with no gene match: 5. Looked up from germline, CDR1 is KGHDR and CDR2 is SFDVKD. In nucleotides, the CDR3 is TGTGCCACCAGTGACCATAGCGGGAGGGGGACAGATACGCAGTATTTT. Protein sequence: CATSDHSGRGTDTQYF.

V is TRBV5-6 and J is TRBJ2-1; D is perhaps TRBD2 (5 bases). The germline gives CDR1 SGHDT, CDR2 YYEEEE. V shed 1 base and J shed 0 bases, with 8 bases lying between them. The CDR3 runs 15 residues. As DNA, the CDR3 is TGTGCCAGCAGCTTGACTAGAACCTCCTACAATGAGCAGTTCTTC. This translates into CASSLTRTSYNEQFF.

There are a few counts of this clone. V usage is TRBV7-9 and J usage is TRBJ2-1; 11 nucleotides match TRBD2. Germline assignment: CDR1 SEHNR and CDR2 FQNEAQ (reference sequence). J gave up 7 bases and V 1 base, and 6 bases lay outside the gene matches. The CDR3 is 16 amino acids. The CDR3 protein is CASSLDLTSGRNEQFF. CDR3 DNA sequence: TGTGCCAGCAGCTTAGATCTCACTAGCGGGAGAAATGAGCAGTTCTTC.

This clone was seen only a few times. The chain couples TRBV5-6 to TRBJ2-7; D assignment may be TRBD1 or TRBD2 (5 bases each). CDR1 is SGHDT, CDR2 YYEEEE, per germline. The CDR3 totals 11 residues. V was clipped by 5 bases and J by 6 bases, with 9 bases between them. The CDR3 DNA reads TGTGCCAGCAGTCGGGACGTCGAGCAGTACTTC. Its translation is CASSRDVEQYF.

This chain uses TRBV4-2 with TRBJ1-1; TRBD1 matches at 7 bases. Germline CDR1 is LGHNA and CDR2 is YNFKEQ. J lost 1 base, V lost 0 bases, and 2 bases had no gene match. The CDR3 is 15 amino acids. The CDR3 nucleotides are TGTGCCAGCAGCCAAGATCGGGACAGGAACACTGAAGCTTTCTTT. This encodes CASSQDRDRNTEAFF.

The rearrangement links TRBV5-4 to TRBJ1-5; D is undetermined. The CDR3 contains 16 residues. Germline V gene data show CDR1 as SGHNT and CDR2 as YYREEE (reference sequence). V lost 5 bases to trimming and J lost 2 bases, with 17 bases between them. Here the CDR3 reads CASSGGPDGRNQPQHF. The CDR3 nucleotides read TGTGCCAGCAGTGGAGGGCCCGACGGACGCAATCAGCCCCAGCATTTT.

By proportion, this clone is large. The chain has TRBV5-6 and TRBJ1-5, with TRBD1 identical over 10 bases. CDR1 and CDR2 (germline): SGHDT, YYEEEE. This CDR3 has 15 residues. Trimming took 3 bases from V and 6 from J; bases not matched to a gene: 6. CDR3 sequence: CASSYWTGGSQPQHF. CDR3 DNA sequence: TGTGCCAGCAGCTATTGGACAGGGGGTTCTCAGCCCCAGCATTTT.

The chain uses TRBV2 and TRBJ2-3, with D perhaps matching TRBD2 (6 bases). Trimming cost V 6 bases and J 1 base, with 11 bases left between them. Germline loops: CDR1 SNHLY, CDR2 FYNNEI. The CDR3 sequence is 14 residues long. The CDR3 reads CASRLAGGTDTQYF. CDR3 DNA: TGTGCCAGCAGACTAGCAGGTGGCACAGATACGCAGTATTTT.

The V call is TRBV4-1, the J call TRBJ2-5; possibly TRBD2 for D (6 bases). The CDR3 length is 15 residues. CDR1 and CDR2 from the germline V gene are MGHRA and YSYEKL. The germline V and J ends were trimmed by 1 base and 0 bases, with 9 bases remaining between them. The CDR3 DNA follows: TGCGCCAGCAGCCAAGGGAGGGGTTACCAAGAGACCCAGTACTTC. Its protein is CASSQGRGYQETQYF.

The gene calls are TRBV3-1 (or the pseudogene TRBV3-2) and TRBJ2-1; 9 bases are a match to TRBD2. After removal of 0 bases from V and 8 bases from J, the junction contained 5 bases not matched to a gene. Looked up from germline, CDR1 is LGHDT and CDR2 is YNNKEL (reference sequence). This CDR3 contains 15 residues. The CDR3 DNA reads as TGTGCCAGCAGCCAAGATCGGCTAGCGGGATATGAGCAGTTCTTC. Residues: CASSQDRLAGYEQFF.

The CDR3 DNA reads TGTGCCAGTAGTATAGTCACTTCTAGCAATCAGCCCCAGCATTTT. Amino acid sequence: CASSIVTSSNQPQHF. The chain joins TRBV19 to TRBJ1-5; D remains unclear. The CDR3 is 15 amino acids. The germline gives CDR1 LNHDA, CDR2 SQIVND (reference sequence). Trimming stripped 1 base from V and 0 bases from J, with 7 bases between.

The chain recombines TRBV19 with TRBJ1-4; D not resolved. With 3 bases removed from V and 8 bases from J, the gap between germline ends came to 19 bases. This CDR3 has 16 residues. Germline V gene sequence: CDR1 LNHDA, CDR2 SQIVND (reference sequence). Written as DNA, the CDR3 is TGTGCCAGTAGTATTCTACCGGGCCAAAGAAGGGAAAAACTGTTTTTT. Residues: CASSILPGQRREKLFF.

This clone was recorded a few times. The rearrangement uses TRBV10-2 and TRBJ1-3; perhaps TRBD1 as D (5 bases). This CDR3 is 11 amino acids long. Trimming took 10 bases from V and 4 from J, leaving 8 bases between them. CDR1 and CDR2 from the germline V gene are WSHSY and SAAADI. CDR3 in amino acids: CATGGGNTIYF. The CDR3, as DNA: TGCGCCACCGGGGGGGGAAACACCATATATTTT.

J is TRBJ1-2 and V is TRBV6-5; tentative D call: TRBD1 (5 bases). Between the trimmed V and J ends, which lost 8 bases and 5 bases, there was a span of 9 bases. The CDR3 spans 11 residues. Germline CDR1 and CDR2: MNHEY and SVGAGI. This CDR3 reads CASGQGYGYTF. In nucleotides, the CDR3 is TGTGCCAGCGGGCAGGGTTATGGCTACACCTTC.

This clone was counted only a few times. This sequence joins TRBV3-1 (or the pseudogene TRBV3-2) and TRBJ2-7, with D maybe TRBD1 (6 bases). The V end lost 3 bases, the J end lost 5 bases, and 17 bases lay between the germline ends. CDR3 length: 15 amino acids. CDR1 is LGHDT, CDR2 YNNKEL, per germline (reference sequence). The CDR3 loop is CASSQTDRGHHEQYF. CDR3 bases: TGTGCCAGCAGCCAGACGGACAGAGGTCACCACGAGCAGTACTTC.